The clone carrying this TCR beta chain has at least ten counts. These data are taken from a study of Graves' ophthalmopathy and Graves' hyperthyroidism. The TCR beta CDR3 regions underwent amplification from RNA transcripts. Amplification began with first-round RT-PCR using HTBI primers, then second-round multiplex PCR was performed. In TCRdb, the multiplex PCR reads were re-called with MiXCR into one record per CDR3 protein. The sample includes hundreds of thousands of distinct CDR3 sequences, over 20% of them seen just once. Excluded were patients with other autoimmune diseases, uncontrolled infections, pregnancy or lactation. From germline, CDR1 is GTSNPN and CDR2 SVGIG (reference sequence). The CDR3 is 14 residues long. Trimming took 1 base from V and 2 from J, leaving 11 bases between them.

The clonotype comes from a woman under 30 with stable Graves' hyperthyroidism. Some clones in this sample may be carry-over from other donors' samples. Input material: peripheral blood. V and J are TRBV30 and TRBJ1-2; D is uncertain. Here the CDR3 DNA reads TGTGCCTGGAGTGGGGCCAGCCTGAACTATGGCTACACCTTC. Encoded protein: CAWSGASLNYGYTF.